The 32 T cell receptor beta chains below come from one sample, sequenced in a study of shared clonotypes between healthy human individuals. Libraries were prepared by immunoSEQ multiplex PCR; TCRdb keeps only in-frame clonotypes and omits some of them. The sample shows fewer than 1 million clones, 90% to 97% of them seen only once. Naive CD8 cells lacked CD45RO, underwent positive selection for CCR7 and left out terminally differentiated effector memory CD45RA+ cells. Sample: naive CD8+ T cells sorted from blood. These receptors all stem from a man aged 30 to 45 in good health.

The J gene is TRBJ2-2, the V gene TRBV5-1; 7 bases are shared with TRBD1. The CDR3 length is 17 residues. Germline CDR1 and CDR2: SGHRS and YFSETQ. V gave up 0 bases and J gave up 3 bases; unmatched junction bases: 8. CDR3 residues: CASSLGLGQTHTGELFF. The CDR3 DNA sequence: TGCGCCAGCAGCTTGGGTTTGGGACAGACCCACACCGGGGAGCTGTTTTTT.

This sequence joins TRBV6-1 and TRBJ2-1; 15 nucleotides match TRBD2. The CDR3 totals 20 residues. J lost 0 bases, V lost 2 bases, and 8 bases had no gene match. Per the germline V gene, CDR1 is MNHNS and CDR2 is SASEGT. The CDR3 coding sequence is TGTGCCAGCAGTGAATTAGGACTAGCGGGAGGGTTGAGCTCCTACAATGAGCAGTTCTTC. Its protein is CASSELGLAGGLSSYNEQFF.

The chain uses TRBV14 and TRBJ2-1, with 12 bases lining up with TRBD1. The CDR3 covers 16 residues. The germline CDR1 and CDR2 sequences are SGHDN and FVKESK. The J segment lost 4 bases and the V segment lost 5 bases, leaving 6 bases of the junction unmatched. CDR3: CASSSGQGAPYNEQFF. The CDR3 DNA reads TGTGCCAGCAGCTCGGGACAGGGGGCTCCATACAATGAGCAGTTCTTC.

The chain combines TRBV10-3 with TRBJ1-1, with 11 bases that match TRBD1. This CDR3 comprises 18 residues. Germline CDR1 ENHRY, CDR2 SYGVKD. After removal of 0 bases from V and 4 bases from J, the junction contained 10 bases not matched to a gene. DNA of the CDR3: TGTGCCATCAGTGAGTCAGAAGGAGGGACAGGGGGGATCACTGAAGCTTTCTTT. It specifies CAISESEGGTGGITEAFF.

This chain connects TRBV7-9 to TRBJ2-3; no reliable D call. Germline CDR1 reads SEHNR; CDR2 reads FQNEAQ (reference sequence). The CDR3 runs to 15 residues. The ends were cut back, 2 bases at V and 0 bases at J, with 9 bases in the middle. The chain's CDR3 is CASSLRKPSTDTQYF. CDR3 coding DNA: TGTGCCAGCAGCTTAAGAAAGCCTAGCACAGATACGCAGTATTTT.

CDR3 nucleotides: TGTGCCAGCAGCTCTTCAGGGGGGCAATACGAGCAGTACTTC. Its translation is CASSSSGGQYEQYF. This chain connects TRBV7-9 to TRBJ2-7, with a tentative D call TRBD1 (7 bases). There are 14 residues in the CDR3. V gave up 4 bases and J gave up 4 bases, with 14 bases separating them. The germline gives CDR1 SEHNR, CDR2 FQNEAQ (reference sequence).

V and J are TRBV7-9 and TRBJ1-2; D not certain. With 4 bases removed from V and 0 bases from J, the gap between germline ends came to 15 bases. The CDR3 extends over 16 amino acids. Looked up from germline, CDR1 is SEHNR and CDR2 is FQNEAQ (reference sequence). CDR3 amino acids: CASSSLNRQANYGYTF. The DNA for the CDR3 is TGTGCCAGCAGCTCCTTGAACCGGCAAGCTAACTATGGCTACACCTTC.

This chain uses TRBV6-1 with TRBJ1-5; unclear D gene. The CDR3 extends over 15 amino acids. In germline, CDR1 is MNHNS, CDR2 SASEGT. V lost 2 bases and J lost 1, with 9 bases in between. CDR3 DNA: TGTGCCAGCAGTGAAAATTTTATGAGCAATCAGCCCCAGCATTTT. Residues: CASSENFMSNQPQHF.

The chain carries TRBV27 and TRBJ2-1; 13 nucleotides agree with TRBD2. The J segment lost 7 bases and the V segment lost 3 bases, leaving 6 bases of the junction unmatched. The CDR3 has 16 residues. Per the germline V gene, CDR1 is MNHEY and CDR2 is SMNVEV (reference sequence). CDR3 region: CASSFPGLAGTNEQFF. CDR3 DNA: TGTGCCAGCAGTTTCCCGGGACTAGCGGGGACTAATGAGCAGTTCTTC.

The chain uses TRBV16 and TRBJ2-3; a weak D match, TRBD2 (5 bases). Germline-derived CDR1 and CDR2 are KGHSY and FQNENV. The CDR3 sequence is 17 residues long. Trimming pared 3 bases from V and 2 bases from J, leaving 18 bases between. CDR3 nucleotides: TGTGCCAGCAGCCACTTTGCCCTAGCAGATACCACAGATACGCAGTATTTT. Its translation: CASSHFALADTTDTQYF. Full variable domain (rest looked up from reference TRBV16 and TRBJ2-3): GEEVAQTPKHLVRGEGQKAKLYCAPIKGHSYVFWYQQVLKNEFKFLISFQNENVFDETGMPKERFSAKCLPNSPCSLEIQATKLEDSAVYFCASSHFALADTTDTQYFGPGTRLTVL.

In its sample, this clone was seen once. J is TRBJ2-3 and V is TRBV11-2, with D possibly being TRBD1 (5 bases). The V end lost 3 bases, the J end lost 5 bases, and 6 bases lay between the germline ends. Per germline, CDR1 SGHAT and CDR2 FQNNGV. This CDR3 contains 12 residues. CDR3 in DNA: TGTGCCAGCAGCTTCACAGGAGATACGCAGTATTTT. Translating it yields CASSFTGDTQYF.

V is TRBV7-8 and J is TRBJ2-3; possibly TRBD1 or TRBD2 for D (5 bases each). Germline CDR1 is SGHVS and CDR2 is FQNEAQ. CDR3 size: 15 residues. V was clipped by 5 bases and J by 6 bases, with 18 bases between them. The CDR3 sequence is CASSPTGRLPDTQYF. DNA of the CDR3: TGTGCCAGCAGCCCAACGGGACGTCTCCCGGATACGCAGTATTTT. The full variable domain, its missing parts supplied by reference TRBV7-8 and TRBJ2-3, is GAGVSQSPRYKVAKRGQDVALRCDPISGHVSLFWYQQALGQGPEFLTYFQNEAQLDKSGLPSDRFFAERPEGSVSTLKIQRTQQEDSAVYLCASSPTGRLPDTQYFGPGTRLTVL.

This chain connects TRBV2 to TRBJ2-6; D is ambiguous. Trimming stripped 0 bases from V and 0 bases from J, with 6 bases between. The V gene's germline CDR1 is SNHLY and CDR2 FYNNEI. The CDR3 spans 16 residues. The CDR3, as DNA: TGTGCCAGCAGTGAAGCCACGACCTCTGGGGCCAACGTCCTGACTTTC. This codes for CASSEATTSGANVLTF.

V and J are TRBV6-5 and TRBJ2-6; 7 bases fit TRBD1. CDR3 length: 15 residues. The trim removed 5 bases at V and 2 bases at J, leaving 3 bases unmatched. Germline CDR1 is MNHEY and CDR2 is SVGAGI. The CDR3 bases are TGTGCCAGCAGTACCCAGGGGGCTGGGGCCAACGTCCTGACTTTC. Protein: CASSTQGAGANVLTF.

This clone was recorded only once. The chain uses TRBV4-1 and TRBJ2-1; 14 bases align to TRBD2. V lost 5 bases to trimming and J lost 3 bases; unmatched junction nucleotides: 9. The germline gives CDR1 MGHRA, CDR2 YSYEKL. The CDR3 runs to 18 residues. CDR3 DNA: TGCGCCAGCAGCGAAGGGACTAGCGGGAGTTGGGTCTACAATGAGCAGTTCTTC. Translated, it gives CASSEGTSGSWVYNEQFF.

This rearrangement joins TRBV13 to TRBJ2-7; 10 bases line up with TRBD2. The CDR3 length is 17 residues. Looked up from germline, CDR1 is PRHDT and CDR2 is FYEKMQ (reference sequence). The V gene end was trimmed by 5 bases and the J gene end by 5 bases; junction bases not matched to a gene: 15. The CDR3 region is CASSQTSGATLGHEQYF. CDR3 DNA: TGTGCCAGCAGCCAAACTAGCGGGGCGACTTTAGGTCACGAGCAGTACTTC.

The chain recombines TRBV4-1 with TRBJ2-1; either TRBD1 or TRBD2 may supply D (5 bases each). Germline CDR1 and CDR2: MGHRA and YSYEKL. V was pared by 7 bases and J by 4 bases, with 14 bases between. CDR3 length: 14 residues. The CDR3 sequence is CASTGTRGYNEQFF. In nucleotides, the CDR3 is TGCGCCAGCACCGGGACCCGAGGATACAATGAGCAGTTCTTC.

This sequence joins TRBV28 and TRBJ1-5; 7 nucleotides align to TRBD1. The trim removed 11 bases at V and 7 bases at J, leaving 8 bases unmatched. The germline V gene has CDR1 MDHEN and CDR2 SYDVKM. CDR3 length: 12 residues. As DNA, the CDR3 is TGTGCCTCTGACAGGGAAGGGCAGCCCCAGCATTTT. Residues: CASDREGQPQHF.

About this clone itself: This sample also contains other DNA sequences that code for the same CDR3. This chain joins TRBV20-1 and TRBJ2-1; D gene unclear. CDR1 is DFQATT and CDR2 is SNEGSKA in the germline V gene (reference sequence). Trimming removed 6 bases from V and 4 bases from J, with 7 bases in between. The CDR3 has 11 residues. The CDR3 protein is CSASPYNEQFF. The CDR3 nucleotides read TGCAGTGCCTCCCCGTACAATGAGCAGTTCTTC.

V usage is TRBV7-9 and J usage is TRBJ2-3; 7 positions agree with TRBD1. J was trimmed by 2 bases and V by 5 bases; bases with no gene match: 10. In germline, CDR1 is SEHNR, CDR2 FQNEAQ (reference sequence). The CDR3 sequence is 16 residues long. The CDR3 coding sequence is TGTGCCAGCAGCGCCGGAGAAGGGACAGACACAGATACGCAGTATTTT. This codes for CASSAGEGTDTDTQYF.

This clone was picked up a small number of times. V is TRBV5-5 and J is TRBJ2-5, with D possibly TRBD1 on 5 matching bases. The CDR3 has 15 amino acids. Between the trimmed V and J ends, which lost 1 base and 5 bases, there was a span of 15 bases. The germline CDR1 and CDR2 sequences are SGHKS and YYEKEE (reference sequence). The CDR3 here is CASSLWTYQGETQYF. CDR3 nucleotides: TGTGCCAGCAGCTTGTGGACATACCAAGGGGAGACCCAGTACTTC.

The genes are TRBV2 and TRBJ2-5, with a possible D match to TRBD2 (7 bases). The ends were cut back, 0 bases at V and 0 bases at J, with 14 bases in the middle. The length of the CDR3 is 17 residues. Germline V gives CDR1 SNHLY, CDR2 FYNNEI. The CDR3 loop is CASSEAKGDYYQETQYF. DNA of the CDR3: TGTGCCAGCAGTGAAGCTAAGGGGGACTACTACCAAGAGACCCAGTACTTC.

This chain joins TRBV7-3 and TRBJ2-7; 8 nucleotides line up with TRBD1. Unmatched junction bases numbered 5, after V lost 2 bases and J lost 2 bases. The CDR3 runs 15 residues. The germline gives CDR1 SGHTA, CDR2 FQGTGA. The CDR3 loop is CASSLSGGEAYEQYF. In DNA form, the CDR3 reads TGTGCCAGCAGCTTATCAGGGGGCGAGGCCTACGAGCAGTACTTC.

The CDR3 region has the DNA TGTGCCAGCAGCTTGGCCGGACAGGGCCTTAACTATGGCTACACCTTC. Its translation is CASSLAGQGLNYGYTF. The rearrangement links TRBV5-6 to TRBJ1-2; TRBD1 agrees at 8 bases. The CDR3 loop spans 16 amino acids. V was clipped by 0 bases and J by 1 base; unmatched bases: 5. CDR1 and CDR2 from the germline V gene are SGHDT and YYEEEE.

The V call is TRBV7-6, the J call TRBJ2-7; D might be TRBD1 (5 bases). V was pared by 1 base and J by 7 bases, with 23 bases between. Germline lookup yields CDR1 SGHVS and CDR2 FNYEAQ. CDR3 length: 17 amino acids. CDR3 nucleotide sequence: TGTGCCAGCAGCTTAGGAGTGCCAGACGTCTTCCCAGGGGAGCAGTACTTC. Protein: CASSLGVPDVFPGEQYF. Based on the CDR3 plus reference TRBV7-6 and TRBJ2-7, the full variable domain is GAGVSQSPRYKVTKRGQDVALRCDPISGHVSLYWYRQALGQGPEFLTYFNYEAQQDKSGLPNDRFSAERPEGSISTLTIQRTEQRDSAMYRCASSLGVPDVFPGEQYFGPGTRLTVT.

This clone was detected once. The V and J genes are TRBV2 and TRBJ2-1; 11 nucleotides align to TRBD2. The junction had 11 bases not matched to a gene; V was cut back by 5 bases and J by 8 bases. The germline V gene encodes CDR1 SNHLY and CDR2 FYNNEI. This CDR3 spans 16 amino acids. The CDR3 nucleotides are TGTGCCAGCAGTCGAGGGACTAGCGGAGTAGTTGATGAGCAGTTCTTC. It specifies CASSRGTSGVVDEQFF.

V is TRBV19 and J is TRBJ2-3, with D perhaps assigned TRBD1 or TRBD2 (5 bases each). Trimming left V 2 bases short and J 1 base short, with 10 bases between. From germline, CDR1 is LNHDA and CDR2 SQIVND (reference sequence). This CDR3 has 15 residues. Here the CDR3 reads CASSIQGVGTDTQYF. CDR3 bases: TGTGCCAGTAGTATACAGGGAGTGGGCACAGATACGCAGTATTTT.

The genes are TRBV28 and TRBJ2-7, with TRBD1 identical over 8 bases. Per the germline V gene, CDR1 is MDHEN and CDR2 is SYDVKM. V trimming: 3 bases; J trimming: 6 bases; junction bases outside the gene matches: 7. The CDR3 is 14 amino acids. Here the CDR3 DNA reads TGTGCCAGCAGTTTCCGGACAGGGATCGTCGAGCAGTACTTC. Translated, it gives CASSFRTGIVEQYF.

J is TRBJ2-5 and V is TRBV11-2; D unresolved. Germline CDR1 reads SGHAT; CDR2 reads FQNNGV. The V end lost 5 bases, the J end lost 1 base, and 8 bases lay between the germline ends. There are 13 residues in the CDR3. The chain's CDR3 is CASSPVTQETQYF. CDR3 sequence (DNA): TGTGCCAGCAGCCCTGTAACCCAAGAGACCCAGTACTTC. Combining the CDR3 with reference TRBV11-2 and TRBJ2-5 gives the whole variable domain EAGVAQSPRYKIIEKRQSVAFWCNPISGHATLYWYQQILGQGPKLLIQFQNNGVVDDSQLPKDRFSAERLKGVDSTLKIQPAKLEDSAVYLCASSPVTQETQYFGPGTRLLVL.

The genes are TRBV14 and TRBJ2-7, with unresolved D. The CDR3 totals 15 residues. The germline V gene encodes CDR1 SGHDN and CDR2 FVKESK. Trimming took 0 bases from V and 2 from J, leaving 11 bases between them. The CDR3 nucleotides are TGTGCCAGCAGCCAAGAAGACGTGATTCCCTACGAGCAGTACTTC. Amino acids: CASSQEDVIPYEQYF.

V usage is TRBV6-4 and J usage is TRBJ1-1; a weak D match, TRBD1 (5 bases). This CDR3 is built from 14 residues. Trimming removed 2 bases from V and 3 bases from J, with 10 bases in between. The germline CDR1 and CDR2 sequences are MRHNA and SNTAGT. CDR3 sequence (DNA): TGTGCCAGCAGTGACGGGGGAGGGCACACTGAAGCTTTCTTT. Its protein product is CASSDGGGHTEAFF.

The genes are TRBV6-5 and TRBJ2-2; D unclear. CDR3 length: 16 amino acids. The V gene's germline CDR1 is MNHEY and CDR2 SVGAGI. The V and J ends lost 2 bases and 1 base respectively, with 11 bases between them. CDR3 in DNA: TGTGCCAGCAGTTACGGAATAATGGGGAACACCGGGGAGCTGTTTTTT. Translating gives CASSYGIMGNTGELFF.